This T cell receptor beta chain came from a study of blood T cell repertoires in COVID-19. In the study's own analysis: Reference gene primer amplification in the assay estimated nucleated cell counts. Generated by immunoSEQ multiplex PCR, the TCRdb table keeps only in-frame clones and is missing some. The DNA was the basis for D and trimming; V, J and clone size are from that table. The table includes 310,000 or so clones, around 87% detected once. The CDR3 consists of 14 residues. The V and J ends lost 3 bases and 6 bases, in that order; junction bases with no gene match: 8. CDR1 is SGHRS, CDR2 YFSETQ, per germline.

Material: peripheral blood. This rearrangement joins TRBV5-1 to TRBJ1-2; TRBD1 matches 7 bases. The receptor comes from a woman between 50 and 59 years old with active or convalescent COVID-19. CDR3 amino acids: CASSSAGTGDGYTF. As DNA, the CDR3 is TGCGCCAGCAGCTCCGCCGGAACAGGGGATGGCTACACCTTC.